This TCR beta chain was captured by sequencing in a study of T cell responses to AZD1222 COVID-19 vaccine. Clones were read by immunoSEQ multiplex PCR, and TCRdb kept only the in-frame ones, dropping some. Of 15,000 to 20,000 clones listed, 80% were seen once; the top ten hold approximately 15%. Germline CDR1 is MGHRA and CDR2 is YSYEKL. V lost 4 bases and J 5 bases, leaving 20 bases between the germline ends. The CDR3 loop spans 16 amino acids. In its sample, this clone is medium-sized (0.01 to 0.1%). Its antigen is unidentified. Study-wide results and limits: A reported finding is that nearly half of spike-specific TCRs target unmutated variant regions. Repertoires were collected only later (after the peak T cell response had occurred).

The chain joins TRBV4-1 to TRBJ1-1; TRBD1 is a possible D gene (6 bases). Sequenced material: peripheral blood, taken 28 days after the second AZD1222 dose. The clonotype originates from an adult who received the AZD1222 COVID-19 vaccine. The CDR3 sequence is CASSPEAGARRTEAFF. The CDR3 DNA is TGCGCCAGCAGCCCAGAGGCGGGGGCGCGGAGAACTGAAGCTTTCTTT.